This T cell receptor beta chain was retrieved from a study of response to subunit inactivated influenza vaccine. Study-level findings and limits: The study's authors posited that every seasonal influenza vaccination enlists few new T cells.

With respect to this clonotype: The antigen remains unidentified.

CDR1 is MNHEY, CDR2 SVGAGI, per germline. This CDR3 spans 13 amino acids. V trimming: 5 bases; J trimming: 5 bases; junction bases outside the gene matches: 6. TCRdb re-called the RT-PCR reads through MiXCR, storing one row per CDR3 protein. This table holds about 700,000 distinct CDR3 sequences, around 14% found once. Material: PBMCs from blood, obtained 14 to 15 days before vaccination. This clonotype was sampled from a man in his fifties who received an inactivated influenza vaccine. The chain combines TRBV6-5 with TRBJ2-7; TRBD1 aligns across 7 bases. The CDR3 coding sequence is TGTGCCAGCAGTCAGACAGGGTCTGACGAGCAGTACTTC. It yields the protein CASSQTGSDEQYF.